Presented here are 13 T cell receptor beta chains from one specimen sequenced in a study of CD4+ T cells in melanoma. Clones were read by immunoSEQ multiplex PCR, and TCRdb kept only the in-frame ones, dropping some. Of about 140,000 clones in the sample, about 90% are singletons; the top ten hold about 1.5%. These receptor sequences come from a human donor with melanoma.

This rearrangement joins TRBV7-8 to TRBJ2-2; D may be TRBD1 or TRBD2 (5 bases each). The V gene's germline CDR1 is SGHVS and CDR2 FQNEAQ. The CDR3 spans 15 residues. V lost 4 bases, J lost 4 bases, and 13 bases lay in between. This CDR3 reads CASSSRDGITGELFF. The CDR3, as DNA: TGTGCCAGCAGCTCCAGGGACGGGATCACCGGGGAGCTGTTTTTT.

A single count supports this clone. V is TRBV5-6 and J is TRBJ1-2; 9 bases fit TRBD1. The CDR3 runs 14 residues. The ends lost 0 bases at V and 7 bases at J; junction bases unmatched: 4. Looked up from germline, CDR1 is SGHDT and CDR2 is YYEEEE. This CDR3 is CASSLAQGAGGYTF. CDR3 sequence (DNA): TGTGCCAGCAGCTTGGCACAGGGGGCTGGTGGCTACACCTTC.

This sequence joins TRBV30 and TRBJ1-1; D is uncertain. The CDR3 extends over 12 amino acids. V was pared by 3 bases and J by 6 bases, with 11 bases between. Germline lookup yields CDR1 GTSNPN and CDR2 SVGIG (reference sequence). DNA for the CDR3: TGTGCCTGGAGGGGTGGGTGGCCTGAAGCTTTCTTT. Translating gives CAWRGGWPEAFF. Together with reference TRBV30 and TRBJ1-1, the CDR3 gives the full variable domain: SQTIHQWPATLVQPVGSPLSLECTVEGTSNPNLYWYRQAAGRGLQLLFYSVGIGQISSEVPQNLSASRPQDRQFILSSKKLLLSDSGFYLCAWRGGWPEAFFGQGTRLTVV.

The chain recombines TRBV7-3 with TRBJ1-1; 7 bases map to TRBD1. CDR3 length equals 16 residues. CDR1 is SGHTA, CDR2 FQGTGA, per germline. The ends lost 1 base at V and 5 bases at J; junction bases unmatched: 10. CDR3 amino acids: CASSLRRQGSVTEAFF. Here the CDR3 DNA reads TGTGCCAGCAGCTTAAGGCGACAGGGCTCAGTGACTGAAGCTTTCTTT.

This sequence joins TRBV12-5 and TRBJ1-2, with 7 bases identical to TRBD1. This CDR3 is 19 amino acids long. Germline CDR1 LGHNT, CDR2 FRNRAP. V shed 2 bases and J 1 base; nucleotides not matched to a gene: 16. CDR3 nucleotides: TGTGCTAGTGGTTTGTGGATGGAGAGGGGGCGCGGGGGTAACTATGGCTACACCTTC. Its protein is CASGLWMERGRGGNYGYTF.

Only one count was recorded for this clone. V is TRBV7-2 and J is TRBJ1-4; D is ambiguous. The CDR3 length is 15 residues. The V end lost 1 base, the J end lost 5 bases, and 11 bases lay between the germline ends. The germline CDR1 and CDR2 sequences are SGHTA and FQGNSA. The CDR3, as DNA: TGTGCCAGCAGCTTAGTTAATGTTGGGAATGAAAAACTGTTTTTT. Translating it yields CASSLVNVGNEKLFF. Based on the CDR3 plus reference TRBV7-2 and TRBJ1-4, the full variable domain is GAGVSQSPSNKVTEKGKDVELRCDPISGHTALYWYRQSLGQGLEFLIYFQGNSAPDKSGLPSDRFSAERTGGSVSTLTIQRTQQEDSAVYLCASSLVNVGNEKLFFGSGTQLSVL.

The chain joins TRBV5-1 to TRBJ1-1, with TRBD1 identical over 8 bases. The CDR3 extends over 17 amino acids. Germline V gene data show CDR1 as SGHRS and CDR2 as YFSETQ. V gave up 0 bases and J gave up 0 bases; unmatched junction bases: 7. The CDR3 loop reads CASSLAGTGGMNTEAFF. The CDR3 nucleotides read TGCGCCAGCAGCTTGGCCGGGACAGGCGGAATGAACACTGAAGCTTTCTTT.

The J gene is TRBJ2-1, the V gene TRBV11-3, with TRBD2 matching over 8 bases. With V trimmed by 5 bases and J by 2 bases, 5 bases remained unmatched. CDR3 length: 15 amino acids. Germline V CDR1 and CDR2: SGHNT, YENEEA. The CDR3 loop reads CASSLGGGTYNEQFF. In DNA, the CDR3 is TGTGCCAGCAGCCTCGGGGGGGGCACCTACAATGAGCAGTTCTTC.

The chain uses TRBV27 and TRBJ2-3, with unresolved D. This CDR3 has 14 amino acids. Trimming took off 4 bases at V and 3 bases at J, with 11 bases between the two ends. The germline V gene has CDR1 MNHEY and CDR2 SMNVEV (reference sequence). The CDR3 loop is CASSSVGLTDTQYF. DNA for the CDR3: TGTGCCAGCAGTTCCGTGGGCCTGACAGATACGCAGTATTTT.

The chain is built from TRBV5-1 and TRBJ1-1; 8 bases fit TRBD1. Germline CDR1 reads SGHRS; CDR2 reads YFSETQ. The CDR3 covers 14 residues. Unmatched junction bases numbered 6, after V lost 2 bases and J lost 6 bases. DNA for the CDR3: TGCGCCAGCAGCTTTACAGGGGGTGTGTCTGAAGCTTTCTTT. The encoded protein is CASSFTGGVSEAFF.

This chain links TRBV18 with TRBJ1-1, with D possibly TRBD1 on 5 matching bases. Germline loops: CDR1 KGHSH, CDR2 LQKENI. V was cut by 2 bases and J by 11 bases, with 15 bases left in between. This CDR3 comprises 13 residues. CDR3 bases: TGTGCCAGCTCACCATCCAGGGACCTGATCGCTTTCTTT. Its translation is CASSPSRDLIAFF.

V gene TRBV5-1 combines with J gene TRBJ2-7; no reliable D call. V was clipped by 1 base and J by 9 bases, with 14 bases between them. The CDR3 is 13 amino acids. Germline CDR1 is SGHRS and CDR2 is YFSETQ. The CDR3 DNA is TGCGCCAGCAGCTTGACTCGCCTGGGTGGGCAGTACTTC. This codes for CASSLTRLGGQYF.

The chain uses TRBV4-1 and TRBJ2-1, with 11 bases identical to TRBD2. After removal of 4 bases from V and 4 bases from J, the junction contained 3 bases not matched to a gene. The CDR3 length is 15 residues. The germline V gene encodes CDR1 MGHRA and CDR2 YSYEKL. The CDR3 region has the DNA TGCGCCAGCAGCCCACTAGCGGGGGAATACAATGAGCAGTTCTTC. Protein product: CASSPLAGEYNEQFF.